This record looks at one T cell receptor beta chain sequence and its context. Antigen specificity is unknown. The sample belongs to a study of graft-versus-host responses after intestinal transplantation. Overall study context: After anti-thymocyte globulin induction, recipients took tacrolimus and steroids for 3 to 4 years. Regarding the study as a whole: Allografts of patients with graft-donor T cell macrochimerism showed high graft-versus-host to host-versus-graft clone ratios. The marrow of recipients harbored GvH clones, and ileum or blood showed some of them first.

The V gene's germline CDR1 is SGHTA and CDR2 FQGNSA. The CDR3 has 14 amino acids. V was clipped by 5 bases and J by 4 bases, with 15 bases between them. Assay used: immunoSEQ multiplex PCR; TCRdb lists only in-frame clones, some missing. This table has 100,000 to 130,000 clones, approximately 88% appearing once. Sequencing used unstimulated CD4+ T cells sorted from spleen or lymph node cells, obtained before transplant. The receptor's source is a human donor who was the organ donor for an intestinal transplant. The chain is built from TRBV7-2 and TRBJ2-7; the D call may be TRBD1 or TRBD2 (5 bases each). The DNA of the CDR3 is TGTGCCAGCAGCACCTACCTGAGGGGTTACGAGCAGTACTTC. Translating it yields CASSTYLRGYEQYF.